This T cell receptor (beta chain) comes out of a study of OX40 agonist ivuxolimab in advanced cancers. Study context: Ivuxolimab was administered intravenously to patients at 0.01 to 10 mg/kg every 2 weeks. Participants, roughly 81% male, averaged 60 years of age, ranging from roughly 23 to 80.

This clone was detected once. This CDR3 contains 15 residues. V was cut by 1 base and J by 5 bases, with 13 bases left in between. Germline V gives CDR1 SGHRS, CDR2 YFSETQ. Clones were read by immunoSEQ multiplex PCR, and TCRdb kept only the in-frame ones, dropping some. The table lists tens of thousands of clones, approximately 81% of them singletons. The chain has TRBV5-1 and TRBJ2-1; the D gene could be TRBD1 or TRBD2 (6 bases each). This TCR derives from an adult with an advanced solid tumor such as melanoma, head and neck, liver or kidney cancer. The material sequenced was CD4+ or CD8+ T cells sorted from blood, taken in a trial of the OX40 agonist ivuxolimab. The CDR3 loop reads CASSLQGGQNNEQFF. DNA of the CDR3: TGCGCCAGCAGCTTGCAAGGGGGGCAGAACAATGAGCAGTTCTTC.